These 23 T cell receptor beta chains were sequenced from one sample in a study of blood T cell repertoires in COVID-19. Assay used: immunoSEQ multiplex PCR; TCRdb lists only in-frame clones, some missing. The sample includes over 100,000 clones, around 86% of them seen just once. The material sequenced was peripheral blood. Receptors were obtained from a man between 35 and 55 years old with acute or convalescent COVID-19.

This clone turned up a few times. This sequence joins TRBV14 and TRBJ1-2, with 8 bases that match TRBD1. The CDR3 has 17 amino acids. Losses at the gene ends were 1 base for V and 4 bases for J; bases not matched to a gene: 11. The germline V gene has CDR1 SGHDN and CDR2 FVKESK. CDR3 region: CASSQGPRDRSGYGYTF. The CDR3 DNA reads as TGTGCCAGCAGCCAAGGCCCCAGGGACAGGTCGGGCTATGGCTACACCTTC.

V is TRBV3-1 (or the pseudogene TRBV3-2) and J is TRBJ2-3; no definite D call. The CDR3 length is 13 residues. With 2 bases removed from V and 3 bases from J, the gap between germline ends came to 6 bases. Germline values: CDR1 LGHDT, CDR2 YNNKEL (reference sequence). This CDR3 reads CASSQPGTDTQYF. In DNA form, the CDR3 reads TGTGCCAGCAGCCAACCCGGGACAGATACGCAGTATTTT.

The V call is TRBV6-5, the J call TRBJ1-1, with D perhaps matching TRBD1 (5 bases). Trimming stripped 6 bases from V and 0 bases from J, with 8 bases between. Germline V gives CDR1 MNHEY, CDR2 SVGAGI. The length of the CDR3 is 13 residues. The CDR3 coding sequence is TGTGCCAGCAGAGACAGCTTGAACACTGAAGCTTTCTTT. It translates to CASRDSLNTEAFF.

This chain uses TRBV6-2 or TRBV6-3 with TRBJ2-2; D perhaps matches TRBD2 (7 bases). This CDR3 comprises 17 residues. V lost 0 bases to trimming and J lost 3 bases, with 14 bases between them. Germline values: CDR1 MNHEY, CDR2 SVGEGT. The DNA of the CDR3 is TGTGCCAGCAGTTACTCGAGGGGGGGCCTGGACACCGGGGAGCTGTTTTTT. Its translation is CASSYSRGGLDTGELFF.

This clone came up once. V and J are TRBV5-1 and TRBJ2-2, with 8 bases that match TRBD2. Looked up from germline, CDR1 is SGHRS and CDR2 is YFSETQ. Trimming removed 2 bases from V and 0 bases from J; junction bases left unmatched: 3. The CDR3 length is 16 residues. In DNA form, the CDR3 reads TGCGCCAGCAGCTTTAGACTAGCGTCGAACACCGGGGAGCTGTTTTTT. Translation gives CASSFRLASNTGELFF.

This clone was recorded once. V and J are TRBV4-3 and TRBJ2-1; D possibly corresponds to TRBD2 (7 bases). Between the trimmed V and J ends, which lost 1 base and 2 bases, there was a span of 15 bases. Germline lookup yields CDR1 LGHNA and CDR2 YSLEER. This CDR3 spans 17 amino acids. For the CDR3, the DNA is TGCGCCAGCAGCCAAGTCGTAGGGAGGGGGACCTACAATGAGCAGTTCTTC. It is translated as CASSQVVGRGTYNEQFF.

In nucleotides, the CDR3 is TGTGCCATCAGTGCGTATGGGACAGGGGGTTATTATGGCTACACCTTC. Its protein is CAISAYGTGGYYGYTF. The genes are TRBV10-3 and TRBJ1-2; 11 bases match TRBD1. Per the germline V gene, CDR1 is ENHRY and CDR2 is SYGVKD. J gave up 5 bases and V 4 bases, and 9 bases lay outside the gene matches. CDR3 length: 16 residues.

The V and J genes are TRBV30 and TRBJ2-7, with 11 nucleotides matching TRBD2. J lost 3 bases, V lost 0 bases, and 7 bases had no gene match. CDR1 GTSNPN and CDR2 SVGIG come from the germline V gene (reference sequence). The CDR3 spans 16 residues. CDR3 sequence (DNA): TGTGCCTGGAGTGTACCCGGGACTAGCGGCGTCTACGAGCAGTACTTC. Protein sequence: CAWSVPGTSGVYEQYF.

The chain joins TRBV27 to TRBJ1-2; 7 nucleotides agree with TRBD1. Trimming at V came to 3 bases and at J to 4 bases, leaving 11 bases not matched to a gene. Germline assignment: CDR1 MNHEY and CDR2 SMNVEV (reference sequence). The CDR3 consists of 16 residues. CDR3 amino acids: CASSFLQTGLVYGYTF. The CDR3 DNA sequence: TGTGCCAGCAGTTTCCTCCAGACAGGGTTGGTCTATGGCTACACCTTC.

V is TRBV10-3 and J is TRBJ1-2, with 9 bases lining up with TRBD1. CDR1 ENHRY and CDR2 SYGVKD come from the germline V gene. V lost 3 bases, J lost 6 bases, and 17 bases stayed unmatched. The CDR3 is 18 residues long. The CDR3 sequence: CAISDPGQGKTLLDGYTF. The CDR3 bases are TGTGCCATCAGTGATCCGGGACAGGGTAAAACTCTCTTGGATGGCTACACCTTC.

The J gene is TRBJ2-1, the V gene TRBV5-4; TRBD1 aligns across 9 bases. This CDR3 is built from 14 residues. CDR1 and CDR2 (germline): SGHNT, YYREEE (reference sequence). Germline trimming cut 6 bases from V and 10 bases from J; bases unmatched to any gene: 11. Here the CDR3 reads CASTTRTGAGEQFF. CDR3 coding DNA: TGTGCCAGCACCACGCGGACAGGGGCGGGGGAGCAGTTCTTC.

The chain links TRBV25-1 to TRBJ2-7; 7 bases line up with TRBD1. The CDR3 extends over 11 amino acids. The V gene end was trimmed by 7 bases and the J gene end by 5 bases; junction bases not matched to a gene: 2. In germline, CDR1 is MGHDK, CDR2 SYGVNS. Here the CDR3 reads CASTTGDEQYF. The CDR3 bases are TGTGCCAGCACAACAGGGGACGAGCAGTACTTC.

The chain combines TRBV14 with TRBJ2-1; 12 bases map to TRBD2. The CDR3 covers 20 residues. Trimming cost V 4 bases and J 2 bases; bases outside gene matches: 15. Looked up from germline, CDR1 is SGHDN and CDR2 is FVKESK. The CDR3 DNA reads TGTGCCAGCAGCCCTCACAAACTAGCGGGAGGACTCTCTGCCTACAATGAGCAGTTCTTC. Its protein is CASSPHKLAGGLSAYNEQFF.

The chain uses TRBV7-8 and TRBJ1-1; 7 positions match TRBD1. The CDR3 consists of 13 residues. Germline V CDR1 and CDR2: SGHVS, FQNEAQ. J lost 7 bases, V lost 1 base, and 3 bases had no gene match. The CDR3 is CASSLGGTVEAFF. Written as DNA, the CDR3 is TGTGCCAGCAGCTTAGGGGGGACAGTTGAAGCTTTCTTT.

The chain combines TRBV12-5 with TRBJ1-1; TRBD1 matches at 11 bases. The CDR3 consists of 17 residues. Germline CDR1 and CDR2: LGHNT and FRNRAP. The V and J ends lost 2 bases and 1 base, in that order; junction bases with no gene match: 6. The CDR3 is CASGLIGQGARNTEAFF. CDR3 bases: TGTGCTAGTGGTTTGATTGGACAGGGGGCAAGGAACACTGAAGCTTTCTTT.

The V and J genes are TRBV9 and TRBJ2-5; D gene ambiguous. The CDR3 loop spans 14 amino acids. Trimming removed 0 bases at V and 1 base at J, with 7 bases between. The germline gives CDR1 SGDLS, CDR2 YYNGEE. CDR3 bases: TGTGCCAGCAGCGTAGACGTGGCCCAAGAGACCCAGTACTTC. As protein: CASSVDVAQETQYF.

The chain has TRBV15 and TRBJ2-2, with D unclear. Per germline, CDR1 LNHNV and CDR2 YYDKDF (reference sequence). The V end was cut by 5 bases, the J end by 6 bases, with 16 bases between. The CDR3 totals 15 residues. The CDR3: CATSGTPGWAGELFF. CDR3 DNA: TGTGCCACCAGCGGAACTCCCGGGTGGGCCGGGGAGCTGTTTTTT. Full variable domain (rest looked up from reference TRBV15 and TRBJ2-2): DAMVIQNPRYQVTQFGKPVTLSCSQTLNHNVMYWYQQKSSQAPKLLFHYYDKDFNNEADTPDNFQSRRPNTSFCFLDIRSPGLGDTAMYLCATSGTPGWAGELFFGEGSRLTVL.

The chain recombines TRBV19 with TRBJ2-2, with a possible D match to TRBD2 (5 bases). Trimming shortened V by 6 bases and J by 0 bases, and 8 bases separated the two germline ends. This CDR3 is built from 14 residues. Germline V gene sequence: CDR1 LNHDA, CDR2 SQIVND (reference sequence). DNA for the CDR3: TGTGCCAGTAGAGACGGGGCGAACACCGGGGAGCTGTTTTTT. Its protein product is CASRDGANTGELFF.

The chain joins TRBV6-6 to TRBJ2-2; perhaps TRBD1 as D (6 bases). CDR1 is MNHNY, CDR2 SVGAGI, per germline (reference sequence). The germline V and J ends were trimmed by 6 bases and 0 bases, with 14 bases remaining between them. The CDR3 loop spans 16 amino acids. The CDR3 DNA reads TGTGCCAGCAGCCAAACCGGGACACCGAACACCGGGGAGCTGTTTTTT. Its protein product is CASSQTGTPNTGELFF.

J is TRBJ1-1 and V is TRBV7-8; D gene ambiguous. This CDR3 spans 14 amino acids. Germline V gene lookup returns CDR1 SGHVS and CDR2 FQNEAQ. V dropped 5 bases and J dropped 1 base, with 11 bases sitting between them. The CDR3 DNA follows: TGTGCCAGCAGCAGACACCAGACGAACACTGAAGCTTTCTTT. Protein product: CASSRHQTNTEAFF. Filled out from reference TRBV7-8 and TRBJ1-1, the complete variable domain reads GAGVSQSPRYKVAKRGQDVALRCDPISGHVSLFWYQQALGQGPEFLTYFQNEAQLDKSGLPSDRFFAERPEGSVSTLKIQRTQQEDSAVYLCASSRHQTNTEAFFGQGTRLTVV.

This clone was recorded once. V is TRBV9 and J is TRBJ2-5, with TRBD2 matching over 7 bases. The length of the CDR3 is 14 residues. CDR1 SGDLS and CDR2 YYNGEE come from the germline V gene. V was clipped by 4 bases and J by 3 bases; unmatched bases: 6. In DNA, the CDR3 is TGTGCCAGCAGCCCCCCTCGGGGGGAAGAGACCCAGTACTTC. Protein sequence: CASSPPRGEETQYF.

This clone appeared a single time. This chain links TRBV29-1 with TRBJ1-1, with 7 positions matching TRBD1. V shed 4 bases, J shed 6 bases, and the junction held 5 bases outside the gene matches. There are 12 residues in the CDR3. Germline CDR1 SQVTM, CDR2 ANQGSEA. The CDR3 here is CSVVTGVPEAFF. For the CDR3, the DNA is TGCAGCGTTGTAACAGGGGTCCCTGAAGCTTTCTTT.

J is TRBJ2-7 and V is TRBV5-6; D remains ambiguous. The CDR3 contains 14 residues. Germline V gene data show CDR1 as SGHDT and CDR2 as YYEEEE. The V gene lost 0 bases and the J gene lost 4 bases, with 11 bases spanning the gap. The CDR3 here is CASSLVGAEYEQYF. CDR3 sequence (DNA): TGTGCCAGCAGCTTGGTTGGAGCTGAATACGAGCAGTACTTC.